The following is a TCR beta chain sequence with its context. Its target is unknown. Profiling relied on immunoSEQ multiplex PCR, and the TCRdb table lists in-frame clones only, not all of them. This table holds 140,000 to 150,000 clones, approximately 83% found once. Trimming stripped 6 bases from V and 5 bases from J, with 14 bases between. CDR1 SEHNR and CDR2 FQNEAQ come from the germline V gene (reference sequence). This CDR3 region has 15 residues. The record originates from a study of T cell responses to AZD1222 COVID-19 vaccine. Study as a whole: Second doses that came at about 4 or about 12 weeks were put together. Study-level points and caveats: Spike-wide vaccine-associated CD4 TCRs dominated at 160-218 and 743-854.

The chain recombines TRBV7-9 with TRBJ1-6; D gene ambiguous. The sample in question was peripheral blood, obtained on day 0 of AZD1222 vaccination. This clonotype was sampled from an adult in good health. The CDR3 bases are TGTGCCAGCAGACCTGATTCGCCGGATAATTCACCCCTCCACTTT. It encodes CASRPDSPDNSPLHF. Filled out from reference TRBV7-9 and TRBJ1-6, the complete variable domain reads DTGVSQNPRHKITKRGQNVTFRCDPISEHNRLYWYRQTLGQGPEFLTYFQNEAQLEKSRLLSDRFSAERPKGSFSTLEIQRTEQGDSAMYLCASRPDSPDNSPLHFGNGTRLTVT.